This T cell receptor beta chain derives from a study of post-analysis software for immune sequencing data (dated by TCRdb to between 2015 and 2017). Regarding the research as a whole: Disease courses on record covered relapsing-remitting, secondary progressive and progressive-relapsing multiple sclerosis, though some patients had no subtype annotation. The multiple sclerosis patient repertoires were compared with about a dozen previously published healthy control repertoires from donors aged about 6 to 26 years. A subset of samples was prepared in parallel using single-end sample barcoding, then pooled and co-amplified after Illumina adapter ligation.

As regards this clonotype: Which antigen it targets is not known. No quality values exist for individual bases; no much larger clone is one base distant.

The CDR3 starts with the cysteine, ends with the phenylalanine, and has 14 residues. The read is trimmed to its CDR3 DNA, 42 bases read in frame from base 1. V is cut by 2 bases and J by 0 bases, and the space between the germline ends is 7 bases. In the germline V gene (reference sequence), CDR1 corresponds to SEHNR and CDR2 to FQNEAQ. Library generation was performed with PCR. The run used an Illumina HiSeq 2500. Unique molecular identifiers were incorporated into TCR beta cDNA libraries to reduce PCR and sequencing biases. Around 500,000 cDNA molecules were obtained for every 1 to 10 million input T cells, so each molecule roughly corresponded to one T cell. Patient libraries were prepared and sequenced with the same protocol used for the earlier healthy control dataset. Samples belonging to the same batch were prepared together, multiplexed and sequenced on a shared HiSeq lane. In the original analysis: MIGEC was used to process the raw barcoded reads, and molecular identifier groups with only a single read were discarded before consensus assembly and CDR3 extraction. VDJtools was used for post-analysis of the clonotype tables, with diversity normalized by down-sampling every dataset to the smallest sample size. Repertoire overlap clustering matched CDR3 amino acid but not nucleotide sequences to correct batch-related cross-sample contamination. TCRdb reanalyzed the raw reads on its own, using fastp at Q25 for trimming and MiXCR for clone calling, and kept in-frame beta chains. When rows share a CDR3 protein, they turn into one entry using the most common DNA and genes. The V and J calls here are based on TCRdb, not the publication. This sample lists about 200,000 distinct CDR3 sequences; about 30% were detected once. The ten largest clones capture about 3.7% of the sample.

To demonstrate the VDJtools post-analysis software, the study profiled TCR beta repertoires from the peripheral blood of about 13 young patients with multiple sclerosis. The patients with multiple sclerosis were children and adolescents between about 6 and 17 years of age. Beyond this particular receptor, the publication reports: Compared with controls, multiple sclerosis patients had significantly lower normalized Chao1 diversity, a finding suggesting substantial peripheral T-cell clonal expansion. Patients showed significantly higher frequencies than controls for roughly 5 TRBV segments, among them TRBV5-6, TRBV5-1 and TRBV20-1. Direct clustering with F measure showed strong co-clustering of samples prepared in the same batch, prompting a batch-effect correction. The control group was slightly older than the multiple sclerosis patient group.

The sequenced sample was blood. Here the chain combines TRBV7-9 and TRBJ1-2, with the identity of the D gene unclear. The sequence derives from a girl aged 2-17 years with multiple sclerosis. In nucleotides, the sequence is TGTGCCAGCAGCTTACGGGAGACTAACTATGGCTACACCTTC. Its protein is CASSLRETNYGYTF.